The T cell receptor (beta chain) described here comes from a study of cytomegalovirus exposure and HLA in healthy donors. PCR employed 60 Vbeta and 13 Jbeta primers. Produced via immunoSEQ multiplex PCR; TCRdb's table is partial and in-frame only. The table shows 80,000 to 100,000 clones, with 70% occurring only once. The donors were healthy bone marrow donors. Per germline, CDR1 MDHEN and CDR2 SYDVKM. Germline trimming cut 4 bases from V and 0 bases from J; bases unmatched to any gene: 5. The CDR3 has 15 residues. Concerning this clone itself: Its antigen remains unknown.

Study-level findings and limits: Donors belonging to an Asian-associated ancestry cluster reportedly showed fewer N-insertions in productive TCRs than the 666-donor mean, according to what a later analysis found. It was in a later analysis that TCR association rates were seen to vary by HLA locus, highest for DRB1 and lowest for HLA-C. For most TCR beta V segments, an earlier analysis put the productive rate at about 87% or about 30% of the time.

Material for sequencing was PBMCs. The chain uses TRBV28 and TRBJ2-7, with 8 positions matching TRBD2. The clonotype comes from a man aged 45-60 years in good health and CMV-seronegative. DNA of the CDR3: TGTGCCAGCAGTTCTCACAGCGGGAGCTCCTACGAGCAGTACTTC. Amino acids: CASSSHSGSSYEQYF.